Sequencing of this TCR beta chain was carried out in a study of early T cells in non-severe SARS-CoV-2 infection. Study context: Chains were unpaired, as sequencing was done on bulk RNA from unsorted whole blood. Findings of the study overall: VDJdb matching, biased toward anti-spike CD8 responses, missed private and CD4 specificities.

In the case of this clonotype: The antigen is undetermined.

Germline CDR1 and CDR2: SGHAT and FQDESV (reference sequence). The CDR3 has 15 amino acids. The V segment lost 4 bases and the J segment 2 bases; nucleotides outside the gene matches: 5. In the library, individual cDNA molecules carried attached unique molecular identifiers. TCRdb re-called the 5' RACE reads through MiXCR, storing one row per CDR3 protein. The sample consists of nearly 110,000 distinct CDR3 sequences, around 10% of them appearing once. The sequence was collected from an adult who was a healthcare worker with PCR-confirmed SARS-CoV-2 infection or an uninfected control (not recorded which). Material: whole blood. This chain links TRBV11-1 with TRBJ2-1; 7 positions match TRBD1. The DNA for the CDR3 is TGTGCCAGCAGCTCCGACAGGGCTACCTACAATGAGCAGTTCTTC. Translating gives CASSSDRATYNEQFF.